Shown below are 20 T cell receptor beta chains from a single sample sequenced in a study of cytomegalovirus exposure and HLA in healthy donors. Assay: immunoSEQ multiplex PCR; the TCRdb copy retains only in-frame clones and omits some. The sample holds about 110,000 clones, more than 70% seen once. Sequencing was done on a sample of PBMCs. These receptors originate from a woman between 18 and 29 years old in good health and CMV-seronegative.

This sequence joins TRBV7-8 and TRBJ2-1, with 9 positions matching TRBD2. V was clipped by 1 base and J by 12 bases; unmatched bases: 10. Per germline, CDR1 SGHVS and CDR2 FQNEAQ. The CDR3 length is 15 residues. This chain's CDR3 is CASSLVASGAIGQFF. The CDR3, as DNA: TGTGCCAGCAGCTTAGTGGCTAGCGGGGCCATCGGGCAGTTCTTC.

V is TRBV29-1 and J is TRBJ2-1, with TRBD2 identical over 7 bases. This CDR3 has 17 amino acids. Trimming cost V 1 base and J 2 bases; bases outside gene matches: 11. CDR1 is SQVTM, CDR2 ANQGSEA, per germline. The CDR3 DNA is TGCAGCGTTGAAGTACTAGCGCCCTATAAGACCTACAATGAGCAGTTCTTC. It encodes CSVEVLAPYKTYNEQFF.

This clone occurred a few times. The chain employs TRBV6-1 and TRBJ1-1, with D tentatively TRBD1 (6 bases). Trimming stripped 7 bases from V and 5 bases from J, with 14 bases between. The CDR3 consists of 13 residues. Germline V lookup: CDR1 MNHNS, CDR2 SASEGT. This chain's CDR3 is CASTNRDGTEAFF. CDR3 in DNA: TGTGCCAGCACAAACAGGGATGGGACTGAAGCTTTCTTT.

This clone was seen once. This sequence joins TRBV7-2 and TRBJ1-5; 9 nucleotides match TRBD1. V was clipped by 1 base and J by 6 bases; unmatched bases: 4. The germline CDR1 and CDR2 sequences are SGHTA and FQGNSA. This CDR3 is built from 15 residues. The CDR3 is CASSLGDRVGQPQHF. DNA of the CDR3: TGTGCCAGCAGCTTAGGGGACAGGGTGGGTCAGCCCCAGCATTTT.

This clone appeared once. The gene calls are TRBV5-1 and TRBJ1-1; TRBD1 agrees at 7 bases. The CDR3 sequence is 13 residues long. Germline CDR1 SGHRS, CDR2 YFSETQ. Unmatched junction bases numbered 6, after V lost 4 bases and J lost 6 bases. In DNA form, the CDR3 reads TGCGCCAGCAGCCTACACAGGGGCCCTGAAGCTTTCTTT. This translates into CASSLHRGPEAFF. Looking up the rest from reference TRBV5-1 and TRBJ1-1 gives the full variable domain: KAGVTQTPRYLIKTRGQQVTLSCSPISGHRSVSWYQQTPGQGLQFLFEYFSETQRNKGNFPGRFSGRQFSNSRSEMNVSTLELGDSALYLCASSLHRGPEAFFGQGTRLTVV.

The chain is built from TRBV5-6 and TRBJ2-7; D may be TRBD1 (6 bases). This CDR3 contains 16 residues. Germline CDR1 SGHDT, CDR2 YYEEEE. The germline V and J ends were trimmed by 1 base and 3 bases, with 17 bases remaining between them. The CDR3 nucleotides read TGTGCCAGCAGCTTGTCCCGCGCCTGGGACAACTACGAGCAGTACTTC. It is translated as CASSLSRAWDNYEQYF.

CDR3 protein: CASTDSSYNEQFF. The CDR3 coding sequence is TGTGCCAGCACGGACAGCTCCTACAATGAGCAGTTCTTC. The gene calls are TRBV2 and TRBJ2-1; a possible D gene is TRBD1 (6 bases). This CDR3 region has 13 residues. Trimming left V 7 bases short and J 0 bases short, with 7 bases between. CDR1 and CDR2 (germline): SNHLY, FYNNEI.

The chain uses TRBV19 and TRBJ1-5, with D possibly being TRBD1 (6 bases). Trimming left V 7 bases short and J 6 bases short, with 16 bases between. This CDR3 has 14 residues. The germline gives CDR1 LNHDA, CDR2 SQIVND (reference sequence). The CDR3 region has the DNA TGTGCCAGTAATGGTCAAGGGGGTAGTCAGCCCCAGCATTTT. Protein: CASNGQGGSQPQHF.

The chain couples TRBV6-6 to TRBJ2-1; D perhaps matches TRBD2 (6 bases). The CDR3 covers 14 residues. V dropped 5 bases and J dropped 4 bases, with 12 bases sitting between them. CDR1 MNHNY and CDR2 SVGAGI come from the germline V gene (reference sequence). The CDR3 loop reads CASSIASAYNEQFF. The DNA of the CDR3 is TGTGCCAGCAGTATCGCTAGCGCGTACAATGAGCAGTTCTTC.

This clone has a single count. The CDR3 reads CASSEQGAAGELFF. The CDR3 coding sequence is TGTGCCAGCAGTGAACAGGGGGCGGCCGGGGAGCTGTTTTTT. V gene TRBV6-4 combines with J gene TRBJ2-2; 9 nucleotides line up with TRBD1. Germline V gene sequence: CDR1 MRHNA, CDR2 SNTAGT. After removal of 3 bases from V and 6 bases from J, the junction contained 2 bases not matched to a gene. The CDR3 runs to 14 residues.

The chain couples TRBV5-4 to TRBJ2-1; 12 positions match TRBD1. V shed 0 bases and J 9 bases; nucleotides not matched to a gene: 7. Germline CDR1 and CDR2: SGHNT and YYREEE (reference sequence). The CDR3 is made up of 16 amino acids. CDR3 sequence: CASSLVGQGARGEQFF. The CDR3 DNA reads as TGTGCCAGCAGCTTGGTGGGACAGGGGGCGCGGGGTGAGCAGTTCTTC.

This clone was detected only once. The CDR3, as DNA: TGTGCCAGCAGCGTAACACAGGGGGCCCGAAACACCATATATTTT. Residues: CASSVTQGARNTIYF. This chain joins TRBV9 and TRBJ1-3; 9 nucleotides match TRBD1. CDR1 and CDR2 from the germline V gene are SGDLS and YYNGEE. The V segment lost 1 base and the J segment 5 bases; nucleotides outside the gene matches: 4. The CDR3 runs to 15 residues.

The chain links TRBV27 to TRBJ2-3, with 11 bases lining up with TRBD2. In germline, CDR1 is MNHEY, CDR2 SMNVEV (reference sequence). The V gene end was trimmed by 2 bases and the J gene end by 5 bases; junction bases not matched to a gene: 3. The CDR3 is 15 amino acids. This CDR3 is CASSLVAGGLDTQYF. CDR3 in DNA: TGTGCCAGCAGTTTAGTAGCGGGAGGGCTAGATACGCAGTATTTT.

The V gene is TRBV6-5, the J gene TRBJ2-7; D gene uncertain. Germline V gene sequence: CDR1 MNHEY, CDR2 SVGAGI. CDR3 length equals 12 residues. With 4 bases removed from V and 2 bases from J, the gap between germline ends came to 6 bases. The CDR3 reads CASSSGAYEQYF. The CDR3 coding sequence is TGTGCCAGCAGTTCGGGTGCCTACGAGCAGTACTTC.

The J gene is TRBJ2-7, the V gene TRBV2; D may be TRBD2 (6 bases). With 1 base removed from V and 3 bases from J, the gap between germline ends came to 16 bases. Germline CDR1 reads SNHLY; CDR2 reads FYNNEI. The CDR3 is made up of 16 amino acids. CDR3 nucleotides: TGTGCCAGCAGTGAAGAAGTGGAGGGACCGTTCTACGAGCAGTACTTC. It translates to CASSEEVEGPFYEQYF.

This clone showed up just once. This chain uses TRBV5-1 with TRBJ2-3; no firm D call. The CDR3 consists of 15 residues. Looked up from germline, CDR1 is SGHRS and CDR2 is YFSETQ. V was clipped by 0 bases and J by 5 bases, with 13 bases between them. This chain's CDR3 is CASSLDWQRLDTQYF. CDR3 bases: TGCGCCAGCAGCTTGGACTGGCAGCGACTAGATACGCAGTATTTT.

The rearrangement uses TRBV7-6 and TRBJ2-5, with D perhaps matching TRBD2 (6 bases). The CDR3 has 15 residues. V shed 7 bases and J shed 2 bases, with 17 bases lying between them. Germline lookup yields CDR1 SGHVS and CDR2 FNYEAQ. The CDR3 DNA reads TGTGCCAGCAACTTCCTGGGGGGAGCACAAGAGACCCAGTACTTC. Protein sequence: CASNFLGGAQETQYF.

The chain employs TRBV28 and TRBJ2-5; 10 positions agree with TRBD1. Germline CDR1 reads MDHEN; CDR2 reads SYDVKM. The CDR3 is 16 residues long. J gave up 5 bases and V 4 bases, and 10 bases lay outside the gene matches. For the CDR3, the DNA is TGTGCCAGCAGTTCTCCCGGGACAGGGGAATGGGAGACCCAGTACTTC. Protein: CASSSPGTGEWETQYF.

The gene calls are TRBV7-2 and TRBJ2-7; TRBD1 agrees at 10 bases. The CDR3 spans 15 residues. With 4 bases clipped from V and 1 base from J, the junction kept 4 bases outside the gene matches. Germline V CDR1 and CDR2: SGHTA, FQGNSA. The CDR3 region has the DNA TGTGCCAGCAGCTCGGGACAGGGGATTTCCTACGAGCAGTACTTC. Amino acids: CASSSGQGISYEQYF.

This clone appeared once. This chain joins TRBV27 and TRBJ2-1; 10 bases agree with TRBD1. Germline lookup yields CDR1 MNHEY and CDR2 SMNVEV (reference sequence). The CDR3 spans 15 residues. The V and J ends lost 2 bases and 6 bases, in that order; junction bases with no gene match: 4. The CDR3 bases are TGTGCCAGCAGTTTACCGGGACAGGGGTCCAATGAGCAGTTCTTC. Translation gives CASSLPGQGSNEQFF.